These T cell receptor beta chains were read from a single sample in a study of immune evolution from preneoplasia to lung adenocarcinoma. Clones were sequenced by immunoSEQ multiplex PCR, and TCRdb holds only the in-frame ones, with some missing. This table has 10,000 or so clones, approximately 80% appearing once. Sequenced sample: FFPE normal lung tissue adjacent to the tumor. The source is a person in their sixties with lung adenocarcinoma. Some clones in this sample may be carry-over from other donors' samples. The CDR3 runs from the conserved cysteine through the conserved F or W. A D gene is named only where the DNA matches it firmly. Clone size, where shown, is once, few, many, or a class for clones that have expanded.

v_call	j_call	clone_size	d_call	cdr3_aa	cdr3_nt
TRBV5-8	TRBJ2-6	once	.	CANKLMSGANVLTF	TGTGCCAACAAATTAATGTCTGGGGCCAACGTCCTGACTTTC
TRBV6-5	TRBJ1-2	.	.	CASSYDSRGYGYTF	TGTGCCAGCAGTTACGACAGCAGGGGCTATGGCTACACCTTC
TRBV7-2	TRBJ2-1	.	.	CASSLESLYNEQFF	TGTGCCAGCAGCTTAGAGTCCCTATACAATGAGCAGTTCTTC
TRBV5-1	TRBJ2-1	.	.	CASSFVGGGDEQFF	TGCGCCAGCAGCTTCGTTGGTGGTGGGGATGAGCAGTTCTTC
TRBV6-1	TRBJ2-7	few	.	CASIQAMDSSYEQYF	TGTGCCAGCATCCAAGCGATGGACAGTTCCTACGAGCAGTACTTC
TRBV25-1	TRBJ2-7	few	.	CASSEPGPLQQYF	TGTGCCAGCAGTGAACCGGGACCGCTGCAGCAGTACTTC
TRBV6-5	TRBJ2-2	.	.	CASRRNENTGELFF	TGTGCCAGCAGGCGGAATGAAAACACCGGGGAGCTGTTTTTT
TRBV5-4	TRBJ1-4	.	TRBD1	CASSSQGADEKLFF	TGTGCCAGCAGCTCACAGGGGGCGGATGAAAAACTGTTTTTT
TRBV20-1	TRBJ2-2	.	.	CSAHHTGELFF	TGCAGTGCGCACCACACCGGGGAGCTGTTTTTT
TRBV18	TRBJ1-1	.	TRBD1	CASSYDRGNTEAFF	TGTGCCAGCTCCTACGACAGGGGGAACACTGAAGCTTTCTTT
TRBV19	TRBJ2-6	.	TRBD1	CASSRDRSSGANVLTF	TGTGCCAGTAGTCGGGACAGGTCCTCTGGGGCCAACGTCCTGACTTTC
TRBV27	TRBJ2-1	once	TRBD1	CASSSRQGVKFNEQFF	TGTGCCAGCAGTTCCCGACAGGGTGTTAAGTTCAATGAGCAGTTCTTC
TRBV19	TRBJ1-5	.	.	CASSPRLGNQPQHF	TGTGCCAGTAGCCCCAGGCTGGGGAATCAGCCCCAGCATTTT
TRBV5-4	TRBJ2-1	.	.	CASTLVGGYNEQFF	TGTGCCAGCACCCTGGTGGGGGGCTACAATGAGCAGTTCTTC
TRBV13	TRBJ2-3	.	.	CASSLAGRNSRVETDTQYF	TGTGCCAGCAGCCTCGCAGGACGAAACTCTAGGGTTGAGACAGATACGCAGTATTTT
TRBV25-1	TRBJ2-1	.	TRBD1	CASSELAGGASGNEQFF	TGTGCCAGCAGTGAATTGGCAGGGGGCGCTTCTGGCAATGAGCAGTTCTTC
TRBV6-1	TRBJ2-4	few	TRBD2	CASSDPLYLAGRSRNIQYF	TGTGCCAGCAGTGACCCACTCTATCTAGCGGGAAGATCTAGAAACATTCAGTACTTC
TRBV11-2	TRBJ2-1	.	.	CASSLDLGVSEQFF	TGTGCCAGCAGCTTAGATTTGGGGGTCAGTGAGCAGTTCTTC
TRBV29-1	TRBJ1-2	few	TRBD1	CSVGTVYGYTF	TGCAGCGTAGGGACAGTCTACGGCTACACCTTC
TRBV5-1	TRBJ2-6	.	TRBD1	CASSTGQGLNSGANVLTF	TGCGCCAGCAGCACCGGACAGGGCCTTAACTCTGGGGCCAACGTCCTGACTTTC
TRBV9	TRBJ2-3	medium-sized	TRBD2	CASSSWGGGTDTQYF	TGTGCCAGCAGCTCGTGGGGAGGGGGCACAGATACGCAGTATTTT
TRBV5-1	TRBJ2-6	.	TRBD1	CASRKTGSSGANVLTF	TGCGCCAGCAGAAAGACAGGGTCTTCGGGGGCCAACGTCCTGACTTTC
TRBV7-2	TRBJ2-7	.	.	CASSLRRGIYEQYF	TGTGCCAGCAGCTTACGCAGGGGCATCTACGAGCAGTACTTC
TRBV30	TRBJ1-2	.	TRBD1	CAWTRGGEGYGYTF	TGTGCCTGGACGAGAGGGGGCGAAGGCTATGGCTACACCTTC
TRBV28	TRBJ2-3	.	.	CASSLTTDTQYF	TGTGCCAGCAGTTTAACCACAGATACGCAGTATTTT
TRBV19	TRBJ2-2	.	.	CASSRALLAEDRELFF	TGTGCCAGTAGTAGAGCCCTACTAGCTGAAGACCGGGAGCTGTTTTTT
TRBV4-3	TRBJ2-1	few	.	CASSQDRAGSVYNEQFF	TGCGCCAGCAGCCAAGATCGGGCAGGGTCAGTATACAATGAGCAGTTCTTC
TRBV11-2	TRBJ1-1	few	.	CASSKFQGPDTEAFF	TGTGCCAGCAGCAAATTTCAGGGACCGGACACTGAAGCTTTCTTT
TRBV29-1	TRBJ2-1	.	TRBD2	CSAKGIAGVGNEQFF	TGCAGCGCCAAAGGGATTGCGGGAGTCGGCAATGAGCAGTTCTTC
TRBV7-9	TRBJ2-2	.	TRBD2	CASSLLWGGKNTGELFF	TGTGCCAGCAGCTTACTTTGGGGAGGGAAGAACACCGGGGAGCTGTTTTTT
TRBV28	TRBJ1-4	.	.	CASSTRGLNEKLFF	TGTGCCAGCAGTACACGGGGCCTAAATGAAAAACTGTTTTTT
TRBV28	TRBJ1-4	.	.	CASSPRGFDEKLFF	TGTGCCAGCAGCCCAAGGGGTTTTGATGAAAAACTGTTTTTT
TRBV13	TRBJ2-2	.	.	CASSGPEGWNGELFF	TGTGCCAGCAGCGGCCCCGAAGGGTGGAACGGGGAGCTGTTTTTT
TRBV18	TRBJ2-2	.	.	CASSRDLNTGELFF	TGTGCCAGCTCACGGGATTTGAACACCGGGGAGCTGTTTTTT
TRBV25-1	TRBJ2-5	.	.	CASSEGGQGETQYF	TGTGCCAGCAGTGAGGGGGGCCAAGGGGAGACCCAGTACTTC
TRBV27	TRBJ2-7	.	.	CASRTSVYEQYF	TGTGCCAGCAGGACATCGGTATACGAGCAGTACTTC
TRBV19	TRBJ2-1	.	TRBD2	CASSITTSGRHNEQFF	TGTGCCAGTAGTATCACGACTAGCGGGAGGCACAATGAGCAGTTCTTC
TRBV5-8	TRBJ2-1	once	.	CASSSQYNEQFF	TGTGCCAGCAGCTCGCAATACAATGAGCAGTTCTTC
TRBV5-4	TRBJ1-5	.	.	CASSLSGTNQPQHF	TGTGCCAGCAGCTTGTCGGGGACCAATCAGCCCCAGCATTTT
TRBV30	TRBJ2-2	.	TRBD2	CAWNSGSYTGELFF	TGTGCCTGGAATAGCGGGAGTTATACCGGGGAGCTGTTTTTT